The T cell receptor beta chain under discussion was sequenced for a study of blood T cell repertoires in COVID-19. Study at large: Samples representing acute and convalescent COVID-19 were sourced from the United States, Italy and Spain. PBMCs, B-cell-depleted T cells, or T cells were the source of the cDNA or gDNA that made up the material.

Here immunoSEQ multiplex PCR was the method, and the copy in TCRdb shows in-frame clones only, minus some. The profile shows over 300,000 clones, approximately 87% of them singletons. All enrollees were about 18 to 89 years old and from about two dozen US areas. Trimming shortened V by 6 bases and J by 1 base, and 12 bases separated the two germline ends. Germline V gene sequence: CDR1 SEHNR, CDR2 FQNEAQ (reference sequence). CDR3 length equals 14 residues. This sequence joins TRBV7-9 and TRBJ1-1; unclear D gene. The TCR was taken from a woman aged 30 to 39 with acute COVID-19. The sample consisted of PBMCs or T cells enriched from blood (not recorded which). The CDR3 reads CASSSLVANTEAFF. CDR3 bases: TGTGCCAGCAGTTCTCTGGTAGCGAACACTGAAGCTTTCTTT.